The sequence of this T cell receptor (beta chain) was determined in a study of T cells in Graves' hyperthyroidism and ophthalmopathy. Amplified regions were TCR beta CDR3 sequences from RNA transcripts. The HTBI set primed first-round TCR CDR3 RT-PCR. From the multiplex PCR reads, TCRdb called clonotypes with MiXCR, one entry per CDR3 protein. Among under 350,000 distinct CDR3 sequences listed, 15% to 20% were seen once. V lost 2 bases, J lost 2 bases, and 9 bases lay in between. The CDR3 consists of 14 residues. CDR1 and CDR2 from the germline V gene are MNHEY and SMNVEV (reference sequence). This clonotype was seen repeatedly, ten times or more. No ophthalmopathy progression within 18 months constituted stable Graves' hyperthyroidism.

The chain has TRBV27 and TRBJ1-2; perhaps TRBD1 as D (5 bases). Sequencing was done on a sample of blood. The clonotype originates from a woman aged 45-65 years with Graves' hyperthyroidism. CDR3 sequence: CASSLGWGNYGYTF. DNA for the CDR3: TGTGCCAGCAGTTTAGGGTGGGGGAACTATGGCTACACCTTC.